The 14 T cell receptor beta chains presented below share a single source sample, sequenced in a study of brain T cells in children with intractable seizures. The protocol was immunoSEQ multiplex PCR, while the TCRdb copy is restricted to in-frame clones and leaves out a portion. This table holds tens of thousands of clones, about 92% found once. The input for sequencing was peripheral blood, taken at surgery. The receptors shown here come from a boy under two years old with tuberous sclerosis and intractable seizures.

This chain uses TRBV12-3 or TRBV12-4 with TRBJ1-1; D is unresolved. Trimming cost V 3 bases and J 2 bases, with 1 base left between them. The CDR3 loop spans 11 amino acids. The CDR3 DNA is TGTGCCAGCAGTTTCAACACTGAAGCTTTCTTT. Translation: CASSFNTEAFF.

In this sample, this clone turned up once. The rearrangement uses TRBV12-3 or TRBV12-4 and TRBJ2-7; D might be TRBD1 (5 bases). CDR3 size: 13 residues. V lost 1 base to trimming and J lost 3 bases, with 7 bases between them. CDR3 nucleotides: TGTGCCAGCAGTTTAGGGCAGGGCTACGAGCAGTACTTC. Its protein product is CASSLGQGYEQYF.

The gene calls are TRBV7-3 and TRBJ2-3; D may match TRBD1 or TRBD2 (5 bases each). V lost 5 bases and J lost 1, with 13 bases in between. The CDR3 spans 15 residues. Per germline, CDR1 SGHTA and CDR2 FQGTGA. The CDR3 sequence is CASSKPGAGTDTQYF. The CDR3, as DNA: TGTGCCAGCAGCAAACCCGGGGCGGGCACAGATACGCAGTATTTT.

V usage is TRBV25-1 and J usage is TRBJ1-2; no reliable D call. The V end lost 1 base, the J end lost 8 bases, and 8 bases lay between the germline ends. The CDR3 extends over 12 amino acids. In germline, CDR1 is MGHDK, CDR2 SYGVNS. The CDR3 reads CASSEFPSGYTF. CDR3 in DNA: TGTGCCAGCAGTGAATTTCCGTCAGGCTACACCTTC.

The chain recombines TRBV5-5 with TRBJ2-2; D gene unclear. The CDR3 loop spans 16 amino acids. The germline V and J ends were trimmed by 4 bases and 0 bases, with 13 bases remaining between them. CDR1 is SGHKS, CDR2 YYEKEE, per germline (reference sequence). CDR3 protein: CASSPSPIPNTGELFF. The CDR3 nucleotides read TGTGCCAGCAGCCCGTCGCCCATCCCGAACACCGGGGAGCTGTTTTTT.

CDR3: CASSEWENMNTGELFF. DNA of the CDR3: TGTGCCAGCAGTGAATGGGAAAACATGAACACCGGGGAGCTGTTTTTT. V and J are TRBV2 and TRBJ2-2, with D unresolved. Germline CDR1 and CDR2: SNHLY and FYNNEI. This CDR3 is built from 16 residues. Trimming removed 2 bases from V and 1 base from J, with 11 bases in between. The whole variable domain, remainder taken from reference TRBV2 and TRBJ2-2, is EPEVTQTPSHQVTQMGQEVILRCVPISNHLYFYWYRQILGQKVEFLVSFYNNEISEKSEIFDDQFSVERPDGSNFTLKIRSTKLEDSAMYFCASSEWENMNTGELFFGEGSRLTVL.

This clone appeared a few times. The chain uses TRBV5-6 and TRBJ1-6, with 8 bases aligning to TRBD1. Germline values: CDR1 SGHDT, CDR2 YYEEEE. The length of the CDR3 is 14 residues. J lost 7 bases, V lost 6 bases, and 6 bases had no gene match. The CDR3 is CASIRQGMNSPLHF. DNA of the CDR3: TGTGCCAGCATTAGACAGGGGATGAATTCACCCCTCCACTTT.

This chain connects TRBV7-3 to TRBJ2-1; 10 positions agree with TRBD1. This CDR3 is 13 amino acids long. Trimming at V came to 4 bases and at J to 8 bases, leaving 2 bases not matched to a gene. Germline V CDR1 and CDR2: SGHTA, FQGTGA. In DNA, the CDR3 is TGTGCCAGCAGCTCCGGGACAGGGGATGAGCAGTTCTTC. This codes for CASSSGTGDEQFF.

This chain joins TRBV9 and TRBJ2-5, with D uncertain. Trimming took off 4 bases at V and 2 bases at J, with 12 bases between the two ends. Per germline, CDR1 SGDLS and CDR2 YYNGEE. This CDR3 has 14 amino acids. Here the CDR3 reads CASSTRGGQETQYF. Written as DNA, the CDR3 is TGTGCCAGCAGCACGCGCGGTGGGCAAGAGACCCAGTACTTC.

V gene TRBV24-1 combines with J gene TRBJ2-2; D remains unclear. From germline, CDR1 is KGHDR and CDR2 SFDVKD. The CDR3 spans 14 residues. V was pared by 4 bases and J by 7 bases, with 12 bases between. The DNA for the CDR3 is TGTGCCACCAGTGACCAAAGTTCCTTCGGGGAGCTGTTTTTT. Encoded protein: CATSDQSSFGELFF.

V usage is TRBV5-1 and J usage is TRBJ1-2; possible D gene TRBD1, 6 bases. CDR1 is SGHRS, CDR2 YFSETQ, per germline. Trimming cost V 0 bases and J 3 bases, with 6 bases left between them. This CDR3 region has 13 residues. The CDR3 protein is CASSLDRDYGYTF. The CDR3 nucleotides read TGCGCCAGCAGCTTGGACAGGGACTATGGCTACACCTTC.

This rearrangement joins TRBV7-9 to TRBJ2-2; 8 nucleotides agree with TRBD2. The ends lost 5 bases at V and 1 base at J; junction bases unmatched: 3. The germline V gene encodes CDR1 SEHNR and CDR2 FQNEAQ (reference sequence). The CDR3 contains 15 residues. CDR3 residues: CASSLSGENTGELFF. CDR3 coding DNA: TGTGCCAGCAGCCTTAGCGGGGAGAACACCGGGGAGCTGTTTTTT.

V gene TRBV2 combines with J gene TRBJ2-5; the D is unclear. Trimming stripped 3 bases from V and 5 bases from J, with 16 bases between. This CDR3 has 15 amino acids. Germline lookup yields CDR1 SNHLY and CDR2 FYNNEI. The CDR3 sequence is CASSDRLPFLETQYF. The CDR3 DNA sequence: TGTGCCAGCAGTGACAGGCTCCCGTTCCTGGAGACCCAGTACTTC. Variable domain in full (rest from reference TRBV2 and TRBJ2-5): EPEVTQTPSHQVTQMGQEVILRCVPISNHLYFYWYRQILGQKVEFLVSFYNNEISEKSEIFDDQFSVERPDGSNFTLKIRSTKLEDSAMYFCASSDRLPFLETQYFGPGTRLLVL.

CDR3 in amino acids: CASSFQGKEKLFF. The CDR3 DNA sequence: TGTGCCAGCAGTTTCCAGGGGAAAGAAAAACTGTTTTTT. The rearrangement joins TRBV12-3 or TRBV12-4 to TRBJ1-4, with D perhaps matching TRBD1 (6 bases). This CDR3 has 13 residues. Deletions cut 3 bases from V and 8 bases from J, with 10 bases between.